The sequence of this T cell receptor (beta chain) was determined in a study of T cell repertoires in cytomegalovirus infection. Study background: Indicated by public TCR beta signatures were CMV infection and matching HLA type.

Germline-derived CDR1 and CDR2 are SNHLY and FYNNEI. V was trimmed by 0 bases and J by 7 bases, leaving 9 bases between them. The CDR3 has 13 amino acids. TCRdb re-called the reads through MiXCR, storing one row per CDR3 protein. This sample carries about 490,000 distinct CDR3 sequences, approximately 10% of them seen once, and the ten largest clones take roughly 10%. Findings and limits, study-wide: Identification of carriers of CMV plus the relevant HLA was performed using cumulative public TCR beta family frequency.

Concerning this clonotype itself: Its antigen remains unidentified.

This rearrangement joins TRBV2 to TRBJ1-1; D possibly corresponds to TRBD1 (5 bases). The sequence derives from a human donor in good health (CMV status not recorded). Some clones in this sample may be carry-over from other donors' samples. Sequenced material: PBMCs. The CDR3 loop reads CASSEARGGEAFF. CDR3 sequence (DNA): TGTGCCAGCAGTGAAGCGCGGGGGGGTGAAGCTTTCTTT.